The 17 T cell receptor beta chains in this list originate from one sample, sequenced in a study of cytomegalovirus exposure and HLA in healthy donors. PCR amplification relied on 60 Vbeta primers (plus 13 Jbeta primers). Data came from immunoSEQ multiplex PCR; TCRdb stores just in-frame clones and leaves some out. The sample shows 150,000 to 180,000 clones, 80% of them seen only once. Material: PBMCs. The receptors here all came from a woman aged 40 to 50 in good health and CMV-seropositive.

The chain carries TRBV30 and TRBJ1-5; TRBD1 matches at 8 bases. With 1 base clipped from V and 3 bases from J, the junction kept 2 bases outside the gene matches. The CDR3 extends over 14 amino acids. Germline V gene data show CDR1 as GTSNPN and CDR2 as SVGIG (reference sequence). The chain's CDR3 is CAWSGQGNNQPQHF. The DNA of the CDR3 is TGTGCCTGGAGTGGACAGGGGAACAATCAGCCCCAGCATTTT.

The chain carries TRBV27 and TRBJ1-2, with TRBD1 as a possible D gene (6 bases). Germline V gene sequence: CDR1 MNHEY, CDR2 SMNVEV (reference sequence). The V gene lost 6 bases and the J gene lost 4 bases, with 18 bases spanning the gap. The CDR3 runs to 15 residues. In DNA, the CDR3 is TGTGCCAGCAGCCTCTTAGGGGGGGCGATCTATGGCTACACCTTC. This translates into CASSLLGGAIYGYTF.

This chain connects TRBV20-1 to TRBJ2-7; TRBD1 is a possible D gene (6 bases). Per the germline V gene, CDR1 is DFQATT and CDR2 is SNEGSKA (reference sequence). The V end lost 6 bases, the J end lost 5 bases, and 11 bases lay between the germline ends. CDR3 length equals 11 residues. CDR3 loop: CSATGRNEQYF. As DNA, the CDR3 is TGCAGTGCAACAGGGCGGAACGAGCAGTACTTC.

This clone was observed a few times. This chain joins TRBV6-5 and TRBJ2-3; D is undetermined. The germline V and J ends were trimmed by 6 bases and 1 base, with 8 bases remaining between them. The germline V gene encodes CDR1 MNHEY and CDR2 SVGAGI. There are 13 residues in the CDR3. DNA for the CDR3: TGTGCCAGCAGAGCCCCCGGCACAGATACGCAGTATTTT. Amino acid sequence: CASRAPGTDTQYF.

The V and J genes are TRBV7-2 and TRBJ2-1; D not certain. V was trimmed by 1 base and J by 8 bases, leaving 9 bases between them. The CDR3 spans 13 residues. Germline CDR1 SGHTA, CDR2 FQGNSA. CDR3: CASSLVLRDEQFF. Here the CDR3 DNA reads TGTGCCAGCAGCTTAGTCCTCCGGGATGAGCAGTTCTTC.

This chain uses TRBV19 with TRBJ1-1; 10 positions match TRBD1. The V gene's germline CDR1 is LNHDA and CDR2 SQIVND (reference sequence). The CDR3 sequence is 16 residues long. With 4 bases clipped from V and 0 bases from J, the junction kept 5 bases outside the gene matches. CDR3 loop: CASSSRQGALNTEAFF. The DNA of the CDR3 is TGTGCCAGTAGTAGCCGACAGGGGGCCCTGAACACTGAAGCTTTCTTT. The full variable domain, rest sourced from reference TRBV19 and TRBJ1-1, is DGGITQSPKYLFRKEGQNVTLSCEQNLNHDAMYWYRQDPGQGLRLIYYSQIVNDFQKGDIAEGYSVSREKKESFPLTVTSAQKNPTAFYLCASSSRQGALNTEAFFGQGTRLTVV.

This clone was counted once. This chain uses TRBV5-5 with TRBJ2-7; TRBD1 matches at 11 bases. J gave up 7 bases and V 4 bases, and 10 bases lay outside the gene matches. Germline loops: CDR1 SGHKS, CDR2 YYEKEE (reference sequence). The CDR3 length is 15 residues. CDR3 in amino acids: CASSRGGQGASEQYF. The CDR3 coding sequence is TGTGCCAGCAGCAGAGGCGGACAGGGGGCGAGTGAGCAGTACTTC.

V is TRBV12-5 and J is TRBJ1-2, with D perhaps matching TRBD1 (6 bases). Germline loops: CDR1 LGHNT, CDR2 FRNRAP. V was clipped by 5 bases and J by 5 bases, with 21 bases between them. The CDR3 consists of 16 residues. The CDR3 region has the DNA TGTGCTAGTGGTCCGGGGGGTACAGGGCGTAATTATGGCTACACCTTC. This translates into CASGPGGTGRNYGYTF. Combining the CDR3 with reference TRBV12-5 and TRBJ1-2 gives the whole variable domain DARVTQTPRHKVTEMGQEVTMRCQPILGHNTVFWYRQTMMQGLELLAYFRNRAPLDDSGMPKDRFSAEMPDATLATLKIQPSEPRDSAVYFCASGPGGTGRNYGYTFGSGTRLTVV.

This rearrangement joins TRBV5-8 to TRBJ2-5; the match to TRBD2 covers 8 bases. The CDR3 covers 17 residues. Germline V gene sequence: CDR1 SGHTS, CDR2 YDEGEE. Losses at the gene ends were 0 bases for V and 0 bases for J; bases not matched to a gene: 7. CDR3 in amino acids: CASSLGTGGRHQETQYF. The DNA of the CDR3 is TGTGCCAGCAGCTTGGGCACGGGCGGGAGGCACCAAGAGACCCAGTACTTC. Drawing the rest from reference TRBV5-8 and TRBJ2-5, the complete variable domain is EAGVTQSPTHLIKTRGQQATLRCSPISGHTSVYWYQQALGLGLQFLLWYDEGEERNRGNFPPRFSGRQFPNYSSELNVNALELEDSALYLCASSLGTGGRHQETQYFGPGTRLLVL.

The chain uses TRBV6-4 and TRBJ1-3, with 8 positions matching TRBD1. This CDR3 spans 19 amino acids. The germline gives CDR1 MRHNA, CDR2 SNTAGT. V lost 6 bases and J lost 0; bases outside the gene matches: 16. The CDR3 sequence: CASRDHTGQVSHSGNTIYF. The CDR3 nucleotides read TGTGCCAGCAGAGATCATACGGGACAGGTCAGCCACTCTGGAAACACCATATATTTT.

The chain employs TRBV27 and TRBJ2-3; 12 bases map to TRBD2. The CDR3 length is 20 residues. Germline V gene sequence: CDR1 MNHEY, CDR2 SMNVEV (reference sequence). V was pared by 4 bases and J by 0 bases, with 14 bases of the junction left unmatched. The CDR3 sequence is CASSSQGLAGFLTSTDTQYF. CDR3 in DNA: TGTGCCAGCAGTTCCCAAGGACTAGCGGGATTTTTAACAAGCACAGATACGCAGTATTTT.

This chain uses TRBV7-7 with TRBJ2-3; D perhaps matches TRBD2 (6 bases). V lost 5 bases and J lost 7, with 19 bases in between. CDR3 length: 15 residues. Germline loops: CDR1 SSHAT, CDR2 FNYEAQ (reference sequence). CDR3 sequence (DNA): TGTGCCAGCAGCCGGGGGACTGCTCGGAGACATACGCAGTATTTT. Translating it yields CASSRGTARRHTQYF.

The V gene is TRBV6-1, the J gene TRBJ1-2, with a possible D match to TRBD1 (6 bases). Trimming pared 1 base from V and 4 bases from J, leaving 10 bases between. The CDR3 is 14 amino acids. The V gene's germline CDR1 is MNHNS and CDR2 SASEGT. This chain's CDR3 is CASSEEGDTYGYTF. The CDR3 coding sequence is TGTGCCAGCAGTGAAGAGGGGGACACCTATGGCTACACCTTC.

The CDR3 loop reads CASSKADRAETQYF. Written as DNA, the CDR3 is TGTGCCAGTAGTAAGGCGGACAGGGCGGAGACCCAGTACTTC. This sequence joins TRBV19 and TRBJ2-5; TRBD1 matches 8 bases. CDR1 is LNHDA, CDR2 SQIVND, per germline (reference sequence). V shed 4 bases and J 5 bases; nucleotides not matched to a gene: 6. There are 14 residues in the CDR3.

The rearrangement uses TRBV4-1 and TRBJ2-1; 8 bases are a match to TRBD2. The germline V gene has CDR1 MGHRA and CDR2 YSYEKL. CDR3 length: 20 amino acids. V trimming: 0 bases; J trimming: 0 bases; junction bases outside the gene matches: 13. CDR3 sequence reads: CASSQEGPGTSVRSYNEQFF. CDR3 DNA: TGCGCCAGCAGCCAAGAAGGTCCCGGGACTAGTGTACGCTCCTACAATGAGCAGTTCTTC.

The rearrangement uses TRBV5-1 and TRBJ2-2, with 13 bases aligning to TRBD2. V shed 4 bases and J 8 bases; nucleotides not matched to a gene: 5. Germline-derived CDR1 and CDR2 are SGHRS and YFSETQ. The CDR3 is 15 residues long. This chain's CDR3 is CASSPGLAGQGELFF. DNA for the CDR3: TGCGCCAGCAGCCCGGGACTAGCGGGACAAGGGGAGCTGTTTTTT.

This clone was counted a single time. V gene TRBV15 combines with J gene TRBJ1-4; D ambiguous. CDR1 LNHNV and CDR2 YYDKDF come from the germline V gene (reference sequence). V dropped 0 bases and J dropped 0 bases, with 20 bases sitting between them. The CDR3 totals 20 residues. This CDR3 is CATSRDMGFGRAATNEKLFF. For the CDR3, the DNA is TGTGCCACCAGCAGAGATATGGGGTTTGGGAGGGCCGCAACTAATGAAAAACTGTTTTTT. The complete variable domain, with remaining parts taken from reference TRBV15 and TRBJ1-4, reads DAMVIQNPRYQVTQFGKPVTLSCSQTLNHNVMYWYQQKSSQAPKLLFHYYDKDFNNEADTPDNFQSRRPNTSFCFLDIRSPGLGDTAMYLCATSRDMGFGRAATNEKLFFGSGTQLSVL.